This TCR beta chain appears in the sequencing data of a study of tumor and adjacent non-tumor tissue in lung cancer. Study summary: Patients comprised about a dozen adenocarcinoma, a couple of squamous cell carcinoma and 1 small cell lung cancer.

No cell sorting was done before RNA was extracted from the tissue. The normal lung tissue was taken more than 3 cm from the tumor edge. The library came from three nested PCR rounds adapted from ARM-PCR protocols. TCRdb re-called the multiplex PCR reads with MiXCR, one entry per CDR3 protein. The top ten clones hold 35% to 50% of a sample with about 67,000 distinct CDR3 sequences, around 80% of them seen once. The source material was distant non-tumor lung tissue. This receptor was obtained from a man aged 60 to 69 with non-small cell lung cancer.

The CDR3 loop reads CASRVTRRSSYNEQFF. The CDR3 DNA follows: TGCGCCAGCAGAGTGACAAGGAGGAGCTCTTACAATGAGCAGTTCTTC. The chain employs TRBV5-1 and TRBJ2-1; D might be TRBD2 (5 bases). V dropped 5 bases and J dropped 4 bases, with 19 bases sitting between them. Germline lookup yields CDR1 SGHRS and CDR2 YFSETQ. This CDR3 is built from 16 residues.